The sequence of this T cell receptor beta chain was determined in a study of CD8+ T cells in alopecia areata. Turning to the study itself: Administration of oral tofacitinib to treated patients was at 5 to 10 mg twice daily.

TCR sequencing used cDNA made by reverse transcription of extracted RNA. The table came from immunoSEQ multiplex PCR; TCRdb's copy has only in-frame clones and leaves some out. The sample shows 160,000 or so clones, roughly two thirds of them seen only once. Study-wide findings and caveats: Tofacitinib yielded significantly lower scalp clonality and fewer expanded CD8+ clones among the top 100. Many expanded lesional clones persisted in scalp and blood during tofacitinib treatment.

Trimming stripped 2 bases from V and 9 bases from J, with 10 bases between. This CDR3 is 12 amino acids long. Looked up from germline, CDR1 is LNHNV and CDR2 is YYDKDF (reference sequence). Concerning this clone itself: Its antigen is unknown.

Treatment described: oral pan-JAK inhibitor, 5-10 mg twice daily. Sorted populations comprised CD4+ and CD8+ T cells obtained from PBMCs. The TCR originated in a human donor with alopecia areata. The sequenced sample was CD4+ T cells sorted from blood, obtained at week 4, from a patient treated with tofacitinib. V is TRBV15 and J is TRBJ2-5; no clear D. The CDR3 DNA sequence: TGTGCCACCAGCAGACCCACGGAGTCCCAGTACTTC. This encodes CATSRPTESQYF.